These 11 T cell receptor beta chains came from one sample sequenced in a study of graft-versus-host responses after intestinal transplantation. What these receptors recognize is not known. Libraries were prepared by immunoSEQ multiplex PCR; TCRdb keeps only in-frame clonotypes and omits some of them. The table has tens of thousands of clones, around 87% seen once; the top ten hold about 8%. The sequencing used unstimulated CD8+ T cells sorted from spleen or lymph node cells, collected before transplant. The receptor set was obtained from a human donor who was the organ donor for an intestinal transplant.

The chain carries TRBV6-1 and TRBJ1-6; D is unclear. Germline values: CDR1 MNHNS, CDR2 SASEGT. V lost 4 bases and J 6 bases, leaving 13 bases between the germline ends. This CDR3 comprises 15 residues. Here the CDR3 reads CASSAREGPNSPLHF. The CDR3 DNA is TGTGCCAGCAGTGCCCGAGAAGGCCCTAATTCACCCCTCCACTTT.

J is TRBJ2-5 and V is TRBV28; 7 bases match TRBD1. The trim removed 7 bases at V and 3 bases at J, leaving 17 bases unmatched. The CDR3 totals 17 residues. CDR1 is MDHEN and CDR2 is SYDVKM in the germline V gene. CDR3: CASMGDRVWKWKETQYF. Written as DNA, the CDR3 is TGTGCCAGCATGGGAGACAGGGTATGGAAATGGAAAGAGACCCAGTACTTC. Supplemented by reference TRBV28 and TRBJ2-5, the full variable domain reads DVKVTQSSRYLVKRTGEKVFLECVQDMDHENMFWYRQDPGLGLRLIYFSYDVKMKEKGDIPEGYSVSREKKERFSLILESASTNQTSMYLCASMGDRVWKWKETQYFGPGTRLLVL.

In the case of this clone: Different DNA sequences within this sample yield the same CDR3. This chain links TRBV7-8 with TRBJ2-7; D possibly corresponds to TRBD2 (5 bases). CDR3 length: 13 residues. Trimming removed 1 base from V and 1 base from J, with 5 bases in between. Germline values: CDR1 SGHVS, CDR2 FQNEAQ. The CDR3 protein is CASSLGRSYEQYF. CDR3 DNA: TGTGCCAGCAGCTTAGGGAGGTCCTACGAGCAGTACTTC.

This chain links TRBV5-1 with TRBJ2-2; TRBD2 is a possible D gene (6 bases). Trimming cost V 0 bases and J 4 bases, with 10 bases left between them. Germline V CDR1 and CDR2: SGHRS, YFSETQ. The CDR3 totals 15 residues. The CDR3 reads CASSLDPGGTGELFF. The CDR3 nucleotides read TGCGCCAGCAGCTTGGATCCCGGGGGCACCGGGGAGCTGTTTTTT.

The chain combines TRBV5-6 with TRBJ2-7, with D perhaps assigned TRBD1 or TRBD2 (5 bases each). Germline loops: CDR1 SGHDT, CDR2 YYEEEE. The CDR3 is 14 amino acids. Trimming cost V 7 bases and J 2 bases, with 16 bases left between them. The CDR3 nucleotides read TGTGCCAGCCGTCAGGGTGAGCGGCCCTACGAGCAGTACTTC. Its translation is CASRQGERPYEQYF.

The V gene is TRBV28, the J gene TRBJ1-1, with no clear D. This CDR3 is built from 15 residues. Germline CDR1 is MDHEN and CDR2 is SYDVKM. The ends were cut back, 2 bases at V and 0 bases at J, with 10 bases in the middle. CDR3 sequence (DNA): TGTGCCAGCAGTTTAACCGGTGGAGTGAACACTGAAGCTTTCTTT. Its protein product is CASSLTGGVNTEAFF.

The count of this clone is one. The rearrangement links TRBV18 to TRBJ2-7, with 8 bases identical to TRBD2. The CDR3 has 15 amino acids. V trimming: 3 bases; J trimming: 0 bases; junction bases outside the gene matches: 4. Per the germline V gene, CDR1 is KGHSH and CDR2 is LQKENI. CDR3 residues: CASSPDSGGSYEQYF. CDR3 DNA sequence: TGTGCCAGCTCACCGGACAGCGGGGGCTCCTACGAGCAGTACTTC. The full variable domain, its missing parts supplied by reference TRBV18 and TRBJ2-7, is NAGVMQNPRHLVRRRGQEARLRCSPMKGHSHVYWYRQLPEEGLKFMVYLQKENIIDESGMPKERFSAEFPKEGPSILRIQQVVRGDSAAYFCASSPDSGGSYEQYFGPGTRLTVT.

This clone was observed a single time. The chain links TRBV25-1 to TRBJ1-6; D uncertain. Germline CDR1 MGHDK, CDR2 SYGVNS. The CDR3 length is 15 residues. The V end lost 3 bases, the J end lost 6 bases, and 12 bases lay between the germline ends. Here the CDR3 DNA reads TGTGCCAGCAGTGATCCTTTTGGCATTAATTCACCCCTCCACTTT. Its protein is CASSDPFGINSPLHF.

This rearrangement joins TRBV7-9 to TRBJ2-3; the match to TRBD2 covers 9 bases. Germline V gene sequence: CDR1 SEHNR, CDR2 FQNEAQ (reference sequence). After removal of 5 bases from V and 2 bases from J, the junction contained 8 bases not matched to a gene. CDR3 length: 16 amino acids. CDR3 nucleotides: TGTGCCAGCAGCCAGACTAGCGGAACATACACAGATACGCAGTATTTT. As protein: CASSQTSGTYTDTQYF. The full variable domain, completed using reference TRBV7-9 and TRBJ2-3, is DTGVSQNPRHKITKRGQNVTFRCDPISEHNRLYWYRQTLGQGPEFLTYFQNEAQLEKSRLLSDRFSAERPKGSFSTLEIQRTEQGDSAMYLCASSQTSGTYTDTQYFGPGTRLTVL.

The V gene is TRBV5-4, the J gene TRBJ1-1; the D gene is possibly TRBD1 (5 bases). This CDR3 is 18 amino acids long. Germline assignment: CDR1 SGHNT and CDR2 YYREEE (reference sequence). The germline V and J ends were trimmed by 0 bases and 1 base, with 19 bases remaining between them. The CDR3 region is CASSLVGSVGRSNTEAFF. Here the CDR3 DNA reads TGTGCCAGCAGCTTGGTGGGTTCCGTGGGGCGGTCGAACACTGAAGCTTTCTTT.

The rearrangement links TRBV9 to TRBJ2-1; TRBD1 might be the D (5 bases). Trimming cost V 7 bases and J 5 bases, with 13 bases left between them. The germline V gene has CDR1 SGDLS and CDR2 YYNGEE. There are 13 residues in the CDR3. Here the CDR3 DNA reads TGTGCCAGCGGCCAGGGCCCTGACAATGAGCAGTTCTTC. Its translation is CASGQGPDNEQFF. Based on the CDR3 plus reference TRBV9 and TRBJ2-1, the full variable domain is DSGVTQTPKHLITATGQRVTLRCSPRSGDLSVYWYQQSLDQGLQFLIQYYNGEERAKGNILERFSAQQFPDLHSELNLSSLELGDSALYFCASGQGPDNEQFFGPGTRLTVL.